Presented here are 5 T cell receptor beta chains from one specimen sequenced in a study of metastatic and nonmetastatic thyroid tumors. TCRdb re-clonotyped the PCR reads through MiXCR. The sample lists around 15,000 clones; about 21% were seen once. Treatment of any kind had been given to no patient before thyroid surgery. Specimen: blood. Receptors originate from a female donor with papillary thyroid cancer or a benign thyroid nodule (not recorded which). Some clones in this sample may be carry-over from other donors' samples.

This clone came up many times. This chain connects TRBV15 to TRBJ1-5; 8 positions agree with TRBD1. Trimming cost V 2 bases and J 5 bases; bases outside gene matches: 5. There are 15 residues in the CDR3. Germline lookup yields CDR1 LNHNV and CDR2 YYDKDF (reference sequence). The CDR3 DNA is TGTGCCACCAGCAGATGGGACAGGAACGATCAGCCCCAGCATTTT. This sequence encodes CATSRWDRNDQPQHF.

The sample holds many counts of this clone. V and J are TRBV4-3 and TRBJ2-3, with TRBD1 identical over 8 bases. Germline CDR1 LGHNA, CDR2 YSLEER. The CDR3 totals 18 residues. V lost 1 base, J lost 4 bases, and 13 bases stayed unmatched. In nucleotides, the CDR3 is TGCGCCAGCAGCCAAGGGGCGGGGCCAGGGGGCAGGGCAGATACGCAGTATTTT. Translated, it gives CASSQGAGPGGRADTQYF.

This clone has at least ten counts. The chain employs TRBV25-1 and TRBJ2-7, with 8 bases that match TRBD1. The trim removed 3 bases at V and 2 bases at J, leaving 9 bases unmatched. Germline lookup yields CDR1 MGHDK and CDR2 SYGVNS. The CDR3 extends over 16 amino acids. CDR3 in DNA: TGTGCCAGCAGTGACACAGGGGGTGGTCCCCCCTACGAGCAGTACTTC. This sequence encodes CASSDTGGGPPYEQYF.

By frequency in the sample, this clone is medium-sized. The gene calls are TRBV10-3 and TRBJ2-7; D is ambiguous. V lost 4 bases and J 5 bases, leaving 18 bases between the germline ends. There are 15 residues in the CDR3. The V gene's germline CDR1 is ENHRY and CDR2 SYGVKD. CDR3 residues: CAISGIEGLINEQYF. CDR3 nucleotide sequence: TGTGCCATCAGTGGTATAGAAGGGTTGATCAACGAGCAGTACTTC.

This clone was seen more than once but under ten times. The rearrangement joins TRBV6-5 to TRBJ2-3; 9 bases fit TRBD2. Per the germline V gene, CDR1 is MNHEY and CDR2 is SVGAGI. J lost 2 bases, V lost 4 bases, and 1 base had no gene match. The CDR3 sequence is 14 residues long. In DNA, the CDR3 is TGTGCCAGCAGTTTAGCGGGAGCCACAGATACGCAGTATTTT. Translating it yields CASSLAGATDTQYF.